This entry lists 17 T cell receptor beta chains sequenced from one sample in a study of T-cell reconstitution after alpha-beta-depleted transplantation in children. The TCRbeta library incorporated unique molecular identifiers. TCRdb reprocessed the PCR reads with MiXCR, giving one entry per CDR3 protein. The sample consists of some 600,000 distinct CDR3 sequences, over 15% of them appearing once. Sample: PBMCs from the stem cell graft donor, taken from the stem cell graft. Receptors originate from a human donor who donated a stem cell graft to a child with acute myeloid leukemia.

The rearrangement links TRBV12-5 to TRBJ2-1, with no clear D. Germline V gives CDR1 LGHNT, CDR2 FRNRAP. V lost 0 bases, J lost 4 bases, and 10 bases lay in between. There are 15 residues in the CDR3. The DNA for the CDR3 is TGTGCTAGTGGTTTGGTATTGGCCTCGTACAATGAGCAGTTCTTC. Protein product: CASGLVLASYNEQFF.

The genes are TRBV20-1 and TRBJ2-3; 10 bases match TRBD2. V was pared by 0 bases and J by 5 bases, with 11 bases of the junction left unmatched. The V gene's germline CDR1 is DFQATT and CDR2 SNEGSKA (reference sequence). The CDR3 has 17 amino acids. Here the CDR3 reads CSARDFKLSGGLDTQYF. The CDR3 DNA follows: TGCAGTGCTAGAGATTTTAAGCTTAGCGGGGGGTTAGATACGCAGTATTTT.

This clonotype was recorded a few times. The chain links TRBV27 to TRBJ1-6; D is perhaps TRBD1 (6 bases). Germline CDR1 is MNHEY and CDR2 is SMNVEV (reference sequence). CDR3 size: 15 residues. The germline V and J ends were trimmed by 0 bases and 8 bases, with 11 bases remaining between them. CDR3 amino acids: CASSLSTGADSPLHF. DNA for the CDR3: TGTGCCAGCAGTTTATCGACGGGGGCAGATTCACCCCTCCACTTT.

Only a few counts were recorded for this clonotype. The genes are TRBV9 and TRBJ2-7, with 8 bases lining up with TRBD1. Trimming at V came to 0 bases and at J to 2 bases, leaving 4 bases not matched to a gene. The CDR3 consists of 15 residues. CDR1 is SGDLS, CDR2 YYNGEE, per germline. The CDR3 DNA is TGTGCCAGCAGCGTAGGGGGACAGGCTACCTACGAGCAGTACTTC. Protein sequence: CASSVGGQATYEQYF.

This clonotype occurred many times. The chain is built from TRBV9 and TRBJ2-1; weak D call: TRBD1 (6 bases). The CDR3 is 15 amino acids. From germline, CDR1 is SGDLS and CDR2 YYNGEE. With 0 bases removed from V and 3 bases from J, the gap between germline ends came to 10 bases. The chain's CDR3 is CASSVEGGNYNEQFF. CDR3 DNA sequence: TGTGCCAGCAGCGTAGAAGGGGGTAACTACAATGAGCAGTTCTTC.

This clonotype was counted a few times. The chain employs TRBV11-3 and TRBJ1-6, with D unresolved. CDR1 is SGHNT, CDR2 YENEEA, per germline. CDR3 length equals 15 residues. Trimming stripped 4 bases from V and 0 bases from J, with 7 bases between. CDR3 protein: CASSSRSSYNSPLHF. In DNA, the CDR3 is TGTGCCAGCAGCTCGAGGAGCTCCTATAATTCACCCCTCCACTTT. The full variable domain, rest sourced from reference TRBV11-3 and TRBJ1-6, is EAGVVQSPRYKIIEKKQPVAFWCNPISGHNTLYWYLQNLGQGPELLIRYENEEAVDDSQLPKDRFSAERLKGVDSTLKIQPAELGDSAVYLCASSSRSSYNSPLHFGNGTRLTVT.

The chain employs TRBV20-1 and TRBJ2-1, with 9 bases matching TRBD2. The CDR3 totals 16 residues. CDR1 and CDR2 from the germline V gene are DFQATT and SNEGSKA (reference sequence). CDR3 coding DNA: TGCTGTTCCATTGGAATAGCGGGGGAGCGAGACAATGAGCAGTTCTTC. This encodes CCSIGIAGERDNEQFF.

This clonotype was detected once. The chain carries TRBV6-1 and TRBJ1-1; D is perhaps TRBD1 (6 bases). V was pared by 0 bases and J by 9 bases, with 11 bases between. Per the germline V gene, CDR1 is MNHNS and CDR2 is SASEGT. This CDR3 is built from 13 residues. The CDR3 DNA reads TGTGCCAGCAGTGAAGCGGGGGGGCGTAAAGCTTTCTTT. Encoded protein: CASSEAGGRKAFF.

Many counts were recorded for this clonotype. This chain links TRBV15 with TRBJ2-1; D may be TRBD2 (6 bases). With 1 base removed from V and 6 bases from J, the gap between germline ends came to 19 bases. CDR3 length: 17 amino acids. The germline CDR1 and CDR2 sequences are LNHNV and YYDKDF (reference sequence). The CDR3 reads CATSRVGRGVGFNEQFF. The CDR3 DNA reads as TGTGCCACCAGCAGAGTGGGGCGCGGGGTAGGATTCAATGAGCAGTTCTTC.

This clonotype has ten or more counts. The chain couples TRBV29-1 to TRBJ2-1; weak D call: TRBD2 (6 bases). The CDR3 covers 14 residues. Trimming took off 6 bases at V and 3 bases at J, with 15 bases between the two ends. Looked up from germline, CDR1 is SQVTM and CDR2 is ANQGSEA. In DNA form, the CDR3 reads TGCAGCGTCGCCGGGACTTCACTCTACAATGAGCAGTTCTTC. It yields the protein CSVAGTSLYNEQFF.

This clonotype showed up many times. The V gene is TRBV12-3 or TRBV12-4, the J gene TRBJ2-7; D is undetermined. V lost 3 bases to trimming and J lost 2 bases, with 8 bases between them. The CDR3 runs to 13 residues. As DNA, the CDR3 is TGTGCCAGCAGTTTTGGGGAACCCTACGAGCAGTACGTC. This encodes CASSFGEPYEQYV.

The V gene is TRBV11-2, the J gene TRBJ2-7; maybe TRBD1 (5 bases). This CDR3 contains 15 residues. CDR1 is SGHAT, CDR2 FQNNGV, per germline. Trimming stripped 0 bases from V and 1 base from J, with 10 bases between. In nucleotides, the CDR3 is TGTGCCAGCAGCTTAGAAAGGCCAGGGTCCTACGAGCAGTACGTC. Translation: CASSLERPGSYEQYV.

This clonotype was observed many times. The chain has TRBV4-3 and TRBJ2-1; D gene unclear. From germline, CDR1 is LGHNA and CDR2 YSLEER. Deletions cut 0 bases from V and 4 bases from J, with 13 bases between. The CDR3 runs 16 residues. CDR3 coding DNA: TGCGCCAGCAGCCAAGATTTCAGCGCTGGGTACAATGAGCAGTTCTTC. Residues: CASSQDFSAGYNEQFF.

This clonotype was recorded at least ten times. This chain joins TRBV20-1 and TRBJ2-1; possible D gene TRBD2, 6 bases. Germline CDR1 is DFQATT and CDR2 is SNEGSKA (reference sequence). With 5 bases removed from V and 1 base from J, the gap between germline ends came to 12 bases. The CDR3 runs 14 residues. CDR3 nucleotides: TGCAGTGCTCGAGGGAGCGGGTCCTACAATGAGCAGTTCTTC. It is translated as CSARGSGSYNEQFF.

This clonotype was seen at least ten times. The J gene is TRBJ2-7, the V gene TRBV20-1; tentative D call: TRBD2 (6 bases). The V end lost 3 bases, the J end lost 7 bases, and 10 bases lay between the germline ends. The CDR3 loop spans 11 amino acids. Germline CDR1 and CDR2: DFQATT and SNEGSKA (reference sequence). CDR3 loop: CSASYGGEQYV. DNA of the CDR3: TGCAGTGCTAGTTACGGGGGAGAGCAGTACGTC.

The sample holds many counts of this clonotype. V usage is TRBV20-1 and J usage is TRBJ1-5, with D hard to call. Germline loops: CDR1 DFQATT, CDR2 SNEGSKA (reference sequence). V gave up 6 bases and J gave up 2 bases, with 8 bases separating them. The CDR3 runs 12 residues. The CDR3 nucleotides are TGCAGTGCCTTAAGGGGCAATCAGCCCCAGCATTTT. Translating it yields CSALRGNQPQHF.

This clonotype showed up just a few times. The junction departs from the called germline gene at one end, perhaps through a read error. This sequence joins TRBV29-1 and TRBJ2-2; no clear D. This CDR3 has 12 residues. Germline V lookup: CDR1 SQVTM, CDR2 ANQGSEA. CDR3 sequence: CSAEANSGELFF. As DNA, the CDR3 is TGCAGCGCCGAAGCGAACTCCGGGGAGCTGTTTTTT.